The clone carrying this T cell receptor beta chain was recorded only once. What it binds is not known. Cells were stimulated with overlapping HIV-1 Gag 15-mer peptides. CD40L/CD69 double-negative CD45RO-high memory CD4+ T cells were collected. The data were obtained in a study of persistence of HIV-infected CD4 T cells. Sequencing used immunoSEQ version 4 in survey mode. Genomic DNA was diluted to roughly 10 ng/uL, up to 1 ug per sample. The data were produced by immunoSEQ multiplex PCR, yet TCRdb's version contains in-frame clones alone and is incomplete. The table includes tens of thousands of clones, about 77% detected once. CDR1 is SQVTM and CDR2 is ANQGSEA in the germline V gene. CDR3 length: 14 residues. The V and J ends lost 7 bases and 8 bases, in that order; junction bases with no gene match: 14.

This rearrangement joins TRBV29-1 to TRBJ1-2; 9 nucleotides line up with TRBD1. The sequences come from CD4+ T cells sorted from PBMCs after approximately 20-hour stimulation, collected from a patient who received antiretroviral therapy. This TCR derives from an adult man with HIV who was CMV-seropositive. The CDR3 DNA reads as TGCAGCGCATCGGCTTTGGGACAGGGAGGCGGCTACACCTTC. This codes for CSASALGQGGGYTF. Complete variable domain (other parts from reference TRBV29-1 and TRBJ1-2): SAVISQKPSRDICQRGTSLTIQCQVDSQVTMMFWYRQQPGQSLTLIATANQGSEATYESGFVIDKFPISRPNLTFSTLTVSNMSPEDSSIYLCSASALGQGGGYTFGSGTRLTVV.